The TCR beta chain described here comes from a study of OX40 agonist ivuxolimab in advanced cancers. Study in general: Patients were given ivuxolimab, an antibody that agonizes OX40 (CD134). A male proportion of about 84% was recorded, with mean age approximately 56 years and range roughly 23 to 85. Each dose-escalation patient presented with hepatocellular carcinoma, melanoma, renal cell or head and neck cancer. Notes on the study in general: At 0.1 to 3.0 mg/kg and by week 6, CD4+ and CD8+ T cells in the blood had expanded clonally.

The CDR3 sequence is 15 residues long. CDR1 SGHRS and CDR2 YFSETQ come from the germline V gene. V dropped 7 bases and J dropped 5; count of bases not matched to a gene: 10. The repertoire was sequenced with immunoSEQ multiplex PCR; TCRdb's copy has only in-frame clones and lacks some. The sample holds around 62,000 clones, 70% to 85% seen once. This clone has just one count. The antigen is unknown. The specimen comprised CD4+ or CD8+ T cells sorted from blood, sampled in a trial of the OX40 agonist ivuxolimab. The TCR originated in an adult with an advanced solid tumor such as melanoma, head and neck, liver or kidney cancer. V is TRBV5-1 and J is TRBJ2-3; 10 nucleotides line up with TRBD2. CDR3 coding DNA: TGCGCCAGCGGCGACTACCTAGCGGGGGTAGATACGCAGTATTTT. Translated: CASGDYLAGVDTQYF.